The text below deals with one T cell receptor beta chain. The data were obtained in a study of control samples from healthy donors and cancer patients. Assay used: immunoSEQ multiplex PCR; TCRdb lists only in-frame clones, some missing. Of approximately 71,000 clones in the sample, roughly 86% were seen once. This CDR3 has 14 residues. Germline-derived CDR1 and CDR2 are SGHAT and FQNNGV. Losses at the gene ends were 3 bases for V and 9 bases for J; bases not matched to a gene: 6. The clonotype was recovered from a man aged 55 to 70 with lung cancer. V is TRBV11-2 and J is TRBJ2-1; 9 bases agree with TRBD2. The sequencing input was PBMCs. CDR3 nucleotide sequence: TGTGCCAGCAGCTTCGAGACTAGCGGCTCTGAGCAGTTCTTC. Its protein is CASSFETSGSEQFF.